Each of the 21 T cell receptor beta chains below was sequenced from the same sample in a study of CD8 T cells in Susac syndrome. RNA, at roughly 0.45 to 1 ug, was reverse transcribed with random hexamers. TCRdb called the immunoSEQ multiplex PCR reads again in MiXCR, with one record for every CDR3 protein. The table has approximately 150,000 distinct CDR3 sequences, under 95% seen once; the top ten hold around 0.08%. Specimen: CD4+ T cells from PBMCs. The receptors were sampled from a human donor in good health.

The chain is built from TRBV2 and TRBJ2-3; TRBD2 agrees at 8 bases. Germline V gene sequence: CDR1 SNHLY, CDR2 FYNNEI. This CDR3 has 14 amino acids. The trim removed 5 bases at V and 6 bases at J, leaving 7 bases unmatched. This CDR3 reads CASSPGLVGDTQYF. DNA of the CDR3: TGTGCCAGCAGTCCGGGACTAGTCGGTGATACGCAGTATTTT.

This clonotype appeared a few times. V usage is TRBV7-2 and J usage is TRBJ2-7; TRBD1 matches 8 bases. J gave up 2 bases and V 4 bases, and 7 bases lay outside the gene matches. CDR1 SGHTA and CDR2 FQGNSA come from the germline V gene. The CDR3 totals 15 residues. CDR3 sequence reads: CASSSPGTGAYEQYF. The CDR3 DNA reads as TGTGCCAGCAGCTCCCCAGGGACAGGAGCCTACGAGCAGTACTTC.

This clonotype was counted once. Here the CDR3 reads CASSPNDRGSTGELFF. CDR3 DNA sequence: TGTGCCAGCTCACCAAACGACAGGGGTAGCACCGGGGAGCTGTTTTTT. The chain recombines TRBV18 with TRBJ2-2; 8 bases match TRBD1. V trimming: 2 bases; J trimming: 4 bases; junction bases outside the gene matches: 6. The CDR3 runs to 16 residues. Germline assignment: CDR1 KGHSH and CDR2 LQKENI.

The gene calls are TRBV7-9 and TRBJ2-3; 7 bases agree with TRBD1. CDR1 and CDR2 from the germline V gene are SEHNR and FQNEAQ (reference sequence). V dropped 3 bases and J dropped 3; count of bases not matched to a gene: 3. The length of the CDR3 is 14 residues. The CDR3 nucleotides read TGTGCCAGCAGCTTCGGGACAGATACAGATACGCAGTATTTT. This translates into CASSFGTDTDTQYF.

The chain has TRBV4-2 and TRBJ2-6; D is possibly TRBD2 (6 bases). The germline V gene encodes CDR1 LGHNA and CDR2 YNFKEQ. CDR3 length: 16 residues. Trimming pared 0 bases from V and 1 base from J, leaving 7 bases between. The CDR3 DNA reads TGTGCCAGCAGCCAAGATCGGGGGTCTGGGGCCAACGTCCTGACTTTC. Protein sequence: CASSQDRGSGANVLTF.

This CDR3 is CASTDRDERQYF. Written as DNA, the CDR3 is TGTGCCAGCACCGACAGGGACGAACGGCAGTACTTC. The chain recombines TRBV2 with TRBJ2-7; TRBD1 aligns across 7 bases. The germline V gene encodes CDR1 SNHLY and CDR2 FYNNEI. Unmatched junction bases numbered 9, after V lost 7 bases and J lost 9 bases. This CDR3 spans 12 amino acids.

DNA of the CDR3: TGTGCCAGCAGCCAAGGACTAGCGGGAGTCAACAATGAGCAGTTCTTC. The encoded protein is CASSQGLAGVNNEQFF. This chain uses TRBV3-1 with TRBJ2-1; 12 bases match TRBD2. Trimming cost V 1 base and J 5 bases; bases outside gene matches: 3. The CDR3 length is 16 residues. Germline loops: CDR1 LGHDT, CDR2 YNNKEL (reference sequence).

J is TRBJ2-3 and V is TRBV5-1; 14 positions agree with TRBD2. This CDR3 is 17 amino acids long. Per the germline V gene, CDR1 is SGHRS and CDR2 is YFSETQ. V lost 4 bases and J lost 4; bases outside the gene matches: 8. DNA for the CDR3: TGCGCCAGCAGCCCGGGACTAGCGGGGGCCCTCGCAGATACGCAGTATTTT. It codes for CASSPGLAGALADTQYF.

This sequence joins TRBV5-1 and TRBJ2-1, with 11 nucleotides matching TRBD2. The germline V gene has CDR1 SGHRS and CDR2 YFSETQ. This CDR3 contains 17 residues. With 4 bases clipped from V and 7 bases from J, the junction kept 13 bases outside the gene matches. The CDR3 coding sequence is TGCGCCAGCAGCCCCGGCGCGACTAGCGGGACTGGGAATGAGCAGTTCTTC. It yields the protein CASSPGATSGTGNEQFF.

The rearrangement joins TRBV7-9 to TRBJ2-7; the D is unclear. The CDR3 spans 13 residues. Germline-derived CDR1 and CDR2 are SEHNR and FQNEAQ (reference sequence). The ends were cut back, 4 bases at V and 5 bases at J, with 12 bases in the middle. The CDR3 region has the DNA TGTGCCAGCAGCTCCCCCGCTCCCGACGAGCAGTACTTC. Encoded protein: CASSSPAPDEQYF.

The rearrangement joins TRBV29-1 to TRBJ2-7, with D possibly being TRBD1 (6 bases). Germline V gene sequence: CDR1 SQVTM, CDR2 ANQGSEA. There are 14 residues in the CDR3. The V and J ends lost 5 bases and 0 bases respectively, with 14 bases between them. The CDR3 is CSVSGQLSSYEQYF. CDR3 DNA: TGCAGCGTTTCCGGACAGCTTAGCTCCTACGAGCAGTACTTC.

The chain couples TRBV5-1 to TRBJ1-1, with no clear D. The germline CDR1 and CDR2 sequences are SGHRS and YFSETQ. Between the trimmed V and J ends, which lost 2 bases and 11 bases, there was a span of 16 bases. The CDR3 is 13 residues long. The chain's CDR3 is CASSFGAAARAFF. DNA for the CDR3: TGCGCCAGCAGCTTCGGTGCTGCGGCAAGGGCTTTCTTT.

Turning to this clonotype: An end of the junction differs from the germline gene, which may be a read error. This rearrangement joins TRBV5-1 to TRBJ2-7, with 8 positions matching TRBD2. The CDR3 consists of 15 residues. Germline assignment: CDR1 SGHRS and CDR2 YFSETQ. CDR3: CANSLVTGGPYEQYF. As DNA, the CDR3 is TGCGCCAACAGCTTGGTAACGGGAGGGCCTTACGAGCAGTACTTC.

The chain links TRBV12-3 or TRBV12-4 to TRBJ1-5; 7 nucleotides align to TRBD1. The V gene end was trimmed by 5 bases and the J gene end by 1 base; junction bases not matched to a gene: 5. The CDR3 runs 15 residues. CDR3 residues: CASSIYRGSNQPQHF. The CDR3 nucleotides read TGTGCCAGCAGTATTTACAGGGGAAGCAATCAGCCCCAGCATTTT.

The rearrangement joins TRBV2 to TRBJ2-7; D is possibly TRBD1 or TRBD2 (6 bases each). Germline assignment: CDR1 SNHLY and CDR2 FYNNEI. The CDR3 spans 11 residues. Trimming took 10 bases from V and 3 from J, leaving 10 bases between them. The CDR3 spells CAIGGVYEQYF. CDR3 nucleotides: TGTGCCATCGGGGGCGTCTACGAGCAGTACTTC.

This clonotype occurred a few times. The J gene is TRBJ1-1, the V gene TRBV18; D ambiguous. The CDR3 runs to 16 residues. Germline loops: CDR1 KGHSH, CDR2 LQKENI. V was shortened by 3 bases and J by 0 bases, with 14 bases between the two germline ends. CDR3 residues: CASSPFDGGMNTEAFF. CDR3 coding DNA: TGTGCCAGCTCACCGTTTGATGGAGGTATGAACACTGAAGCTTTCTTT.

The chain couples TRBV19 to TRBJ2-2; 11 bases agree with TRBD1. The CDR3 totals 14 residues. Germline V gene sequence: CDR1 LNHDA, CDR2 SQIVND (reference sequence). V gave up 6 bases and J gave up 4 bases; unmatched junction bases: 1. The CDR3 DNA follows: TGTGCCAGTAGCGGGACAGGGGGCACCGGGGAGCTGTTTTTT. Protein: CASSGTGGTGELFF.

V usage is TRBV20-1 and J usage is TRBJ2-7; D uncertain. Between the trimmed V and J ends, which lost 5 bases and 0 bases, there was a span of 14 bases. Germline V CDR1 and CDR2: DFQATT, SNEGSKA (reference sequence). This CDR3 comprises 14 residues. DNA for the CDR3: TGCAGTGCTGCCCCTCCCGATAGCTCCTACGAGCAGTACTTC. Translated, it gives CSAAPPDSSYEQYF.

The CDR3 is CASSTQGQGEETQYF. The CDR3 DNA follows: TGTGCCAGTAGTACCCAGGGACAGGGCGAAGAGACCCAGTACTTC. The chain couples TRBV19 to TRBJ2-5, with TRBD1 identical over 9 bases. J gave up 3 bases and V 4 bases, and 6 bases lay outside the gene matches. CDR1 and CDR2 from the germline V gene are LNHDA and SQIVND (reference sequence). The CDR3 runs 15 residues.

V gene TRBV5-6 combines with J gene TRBJ2-3; D possibly corresponds to TRBD1 (6 bases). V was trimmed by 2 bases and J by 8 bases, leaving 15 bases between them. The CDR3 contains 14 residues. Germline-derived CDR1 and CDR2 are SGHDT and YYEEEE. This chain's CDR3 is CASSLTGPEGTQYF. CDR3 nucleotide sequence: TGTGCCAGCAGCTTAACAGGGCCCGAAGGTACGCAGTATTTT.

CDR3 loop: CASSPRRTPVYYEQYF. DNA of the CDR3: TGTGCCAGCAGCCCCCGGCGGACTCCGGTCTATTACGAGCAGTACTTC. This chain joins TRBV6-1 and TRBJ2-7, with D maybe TRBD2 (5 bases). CDR1 MNHNS and CDR2 SASEGT come from the germline V gene. Trimming pared 6 bases from V and 4 bases from J, leaving 22 bases between. This CDR3 spans 16 amino acids.